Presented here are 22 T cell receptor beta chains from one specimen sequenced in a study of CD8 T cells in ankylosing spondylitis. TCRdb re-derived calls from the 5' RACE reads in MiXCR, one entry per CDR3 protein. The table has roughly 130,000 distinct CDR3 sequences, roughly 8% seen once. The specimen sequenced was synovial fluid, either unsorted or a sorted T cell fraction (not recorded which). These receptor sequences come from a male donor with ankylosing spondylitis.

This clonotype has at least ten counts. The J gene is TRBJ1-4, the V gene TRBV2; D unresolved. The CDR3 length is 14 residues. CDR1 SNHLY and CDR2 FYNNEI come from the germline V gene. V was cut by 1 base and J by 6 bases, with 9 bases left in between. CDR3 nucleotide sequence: TGTGCCAGCAGTGAAGGGACGGCTTATGAAAAACTGTTTTTT. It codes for CASSEGTAYEKLFF.

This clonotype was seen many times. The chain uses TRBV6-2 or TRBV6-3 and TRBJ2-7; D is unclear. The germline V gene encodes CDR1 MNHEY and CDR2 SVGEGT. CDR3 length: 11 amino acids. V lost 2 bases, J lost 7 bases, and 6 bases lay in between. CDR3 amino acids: CASSYRWEQYF. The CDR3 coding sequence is TGTGCCAGCAGTTACAGGTGGGAGCAGTACTTC.

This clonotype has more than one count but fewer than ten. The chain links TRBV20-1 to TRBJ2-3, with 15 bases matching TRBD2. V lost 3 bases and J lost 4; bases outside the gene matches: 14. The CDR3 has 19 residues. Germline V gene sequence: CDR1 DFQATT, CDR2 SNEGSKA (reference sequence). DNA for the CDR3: TGCAGTGCTAGCCGTCGGACTAGCGGGAGGGAAATAGTGGCAGATACGCAGTATTTT. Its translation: CSASRRTSGREIVADTQYF.

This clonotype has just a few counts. CDR3 DNA: TGTGCCAGCAGTTTTCAGCGGGGCCAAGAGACCCAGTACTTC. Translating gives CASSFQRGQETQYF. The genes are TRBV12-3 or TRBV12-4 and TRBJ2-5, with TRBD2 matching 7 bases. V was pared by 3 bases and J by 1 base, with 2 bases of the junction left unmatched. The CDR3 covers 14 residues.

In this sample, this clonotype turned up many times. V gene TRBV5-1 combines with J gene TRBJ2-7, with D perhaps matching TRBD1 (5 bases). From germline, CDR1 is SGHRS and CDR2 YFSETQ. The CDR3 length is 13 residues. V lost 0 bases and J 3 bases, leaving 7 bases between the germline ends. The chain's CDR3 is CASSLDRNYEQYF. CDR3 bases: TGCGCCAGCAGCTTGGACAGGAACTACGAGCAGTACTTC.

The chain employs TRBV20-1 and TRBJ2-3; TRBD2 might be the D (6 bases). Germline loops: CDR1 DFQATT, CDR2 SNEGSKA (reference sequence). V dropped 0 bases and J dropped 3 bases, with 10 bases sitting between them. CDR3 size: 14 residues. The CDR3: CSARDGGRTDTQYF. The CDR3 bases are TGCAGTGCTAGAGATGGGGGGAGGACAGATACGCAGTATTTT.

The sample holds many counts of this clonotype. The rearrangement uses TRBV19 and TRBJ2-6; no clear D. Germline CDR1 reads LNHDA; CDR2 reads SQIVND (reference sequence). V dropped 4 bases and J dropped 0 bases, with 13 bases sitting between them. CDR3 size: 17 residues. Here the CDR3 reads CASSKWGQSSGANVLTF. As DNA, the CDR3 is TGTGCCAGTAGTAAGTGGGGTCAGAGCTCTGGGGCCAACGTCCTGACTTTC. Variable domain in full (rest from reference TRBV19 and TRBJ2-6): DGGITQSPKYLFRKEGQNVTLSCEQNLNHDAMYWYRQDPGQGLRLIYYSQIVNDFQKGDIAEGYSVSREKKESFPLTVTSAQKNPTAFYLCASSKWGQSSGANVLTFGAGSRLTVL.

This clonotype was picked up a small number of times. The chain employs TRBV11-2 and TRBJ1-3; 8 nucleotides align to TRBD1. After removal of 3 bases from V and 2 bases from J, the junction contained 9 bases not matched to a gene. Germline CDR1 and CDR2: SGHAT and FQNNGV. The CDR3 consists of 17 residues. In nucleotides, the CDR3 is TGTGCCAGCAGCTTCACGTGGGCAGGGGGCCCTGGAAACACCATATATTTT. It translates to CASSFTWAGGPGNTIYF. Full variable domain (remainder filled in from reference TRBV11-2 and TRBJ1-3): EAGVAQSPRYKIIEKRQSVAFWCNPISGHATLYWYQQILGQGPKLLIQFQNNGVVDDSQLPKDRFSAERLKGVDSTLKIQPAKLEDSAVYLCASSFTWAGGPGNTIYFGEGSWLTVV.

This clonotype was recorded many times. Here the CDR3 reads CASSWDREDEQYF. The DNA of the CDR3 is TGTGCCAGCAGCTGGGACAGGGAAGACGAGCAGTACTTC. V gene TRBV7-9 combines with J gene TRBJ2-7; 9 nucleotides agree with TRBD1. With 4 bases clipped from V and 5 bases from J, the junction kept 3 bases outside the gene matches. Germline CDR1 and CDR2: SEHNR and FQNEAQ (reference sequence). The CDR3 covers 13 residues.

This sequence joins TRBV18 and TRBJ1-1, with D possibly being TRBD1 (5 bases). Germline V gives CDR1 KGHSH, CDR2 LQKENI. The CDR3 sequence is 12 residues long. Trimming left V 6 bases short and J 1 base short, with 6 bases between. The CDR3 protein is CASSGTNTEAFF. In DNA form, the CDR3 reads TGTGCCAGCTCGGGGACGAACACTGAAGCTTTCTTT.

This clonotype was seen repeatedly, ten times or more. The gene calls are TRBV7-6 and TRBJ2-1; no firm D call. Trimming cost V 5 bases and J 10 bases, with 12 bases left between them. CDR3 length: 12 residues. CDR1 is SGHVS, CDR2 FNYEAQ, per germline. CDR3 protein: CASSPDRREQFF. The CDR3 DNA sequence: TGTGCCAGCAGCCCAGACCGCAGAGAGCAGTTCTTC.

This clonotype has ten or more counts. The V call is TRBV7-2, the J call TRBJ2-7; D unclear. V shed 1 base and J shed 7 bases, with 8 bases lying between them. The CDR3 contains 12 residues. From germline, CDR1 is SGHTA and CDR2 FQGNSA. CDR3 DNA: TGTGCCAGCAGCTTAGTTAAGAGGGAGCAGTACTTC. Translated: CASSLVKREQYF.

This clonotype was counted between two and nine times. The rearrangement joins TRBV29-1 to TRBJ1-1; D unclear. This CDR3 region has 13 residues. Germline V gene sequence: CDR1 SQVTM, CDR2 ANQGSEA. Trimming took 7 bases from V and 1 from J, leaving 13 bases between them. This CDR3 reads CSGALQRNTEAFF. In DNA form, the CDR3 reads TGCAGCGGAGCCTTACAGAGGAACACTGAAGCTTTCTTT.

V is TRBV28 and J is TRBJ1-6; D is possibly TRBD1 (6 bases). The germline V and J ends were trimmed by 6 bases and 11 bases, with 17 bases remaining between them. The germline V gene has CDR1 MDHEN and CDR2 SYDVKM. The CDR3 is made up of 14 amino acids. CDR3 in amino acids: CASRVGQPSPPLHF. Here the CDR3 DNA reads TGTGCCAGCAGGGTGGGACAACCTAGTCCACCCCTCCACTTT.

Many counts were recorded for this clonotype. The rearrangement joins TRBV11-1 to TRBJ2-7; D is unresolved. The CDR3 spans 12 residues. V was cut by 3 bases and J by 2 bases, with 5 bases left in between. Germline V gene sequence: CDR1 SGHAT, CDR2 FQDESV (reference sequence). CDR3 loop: CASSLVTYEQYF. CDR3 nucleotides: TGTGCCAGCAGCTTGGTGACCTACGAGCAGTACTTC.

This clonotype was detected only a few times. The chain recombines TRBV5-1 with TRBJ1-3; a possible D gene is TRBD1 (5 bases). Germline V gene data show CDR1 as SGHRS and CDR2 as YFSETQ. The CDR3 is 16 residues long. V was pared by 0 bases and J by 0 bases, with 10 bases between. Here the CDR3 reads CASSLAGAGSGNTIYF. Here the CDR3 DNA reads TGCGCCAGCAGCTTGGCCGGGGCCGGCTCTGGAAACACCATATATTTT.

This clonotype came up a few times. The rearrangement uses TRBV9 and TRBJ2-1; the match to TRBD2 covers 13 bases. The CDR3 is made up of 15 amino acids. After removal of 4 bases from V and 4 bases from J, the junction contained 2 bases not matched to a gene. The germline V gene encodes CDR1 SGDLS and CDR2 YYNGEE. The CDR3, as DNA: TGTGCCAGCAGCAGGACTAGCGGGGGTTACAATGAGCAGTTCTTC. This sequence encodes CASSRTSGGYNEQFF.

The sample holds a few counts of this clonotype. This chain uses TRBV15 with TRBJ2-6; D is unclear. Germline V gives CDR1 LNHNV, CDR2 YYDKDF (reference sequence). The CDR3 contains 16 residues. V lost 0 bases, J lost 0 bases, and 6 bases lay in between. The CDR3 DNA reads TGTGCCACCAGCAGAGATTACCGCTCTGGGGCCAACGTCCTGACTTTC. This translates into CATSRDYRSGANVLTF. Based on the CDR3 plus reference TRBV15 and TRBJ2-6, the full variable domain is DAMVIQNPRYQVTQFGKPVTLSCSQTLNHNVMYWYQQKSSQAPKLLFHYYDKDFNNEADTPDNFQSRRPNTSFCFLDIRSPGLGDTAMYLCATSRDYRSGANVLTFGAGSRLTVL.

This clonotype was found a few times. The CDR3 DNA sequence: TGCAGCGTTCCCCGAAGGGTGGATGAGCAGTTCTTC. It codes for CSVPRRVDEQFF. This chain links TRBV29-1 with TRBJ2-1; unclear D gene. This CDR3 has 12 amino acids. The ends were cut back, 5 bases at V and 8 bases at J, with 13 bases in the middle. Germline lookup yields CDR1 SQVTM and CDR2 ANQGSEA.

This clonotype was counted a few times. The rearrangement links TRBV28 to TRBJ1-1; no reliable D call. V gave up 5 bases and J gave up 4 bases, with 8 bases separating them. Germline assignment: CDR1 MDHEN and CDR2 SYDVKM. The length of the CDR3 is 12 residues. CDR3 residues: CASSPTGTEAFF. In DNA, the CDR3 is TGTGCCAGCAGTCCCACGGGCACTGAAGCTTTCTTT.

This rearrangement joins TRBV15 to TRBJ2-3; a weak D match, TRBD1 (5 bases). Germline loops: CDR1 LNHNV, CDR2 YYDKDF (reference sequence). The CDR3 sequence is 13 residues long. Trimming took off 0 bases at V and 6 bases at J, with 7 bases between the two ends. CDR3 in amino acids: CATSRDRADTQYF. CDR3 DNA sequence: TGTGCCACCAGCAGAGACAGGGCGGATACGCAGTATTTT.

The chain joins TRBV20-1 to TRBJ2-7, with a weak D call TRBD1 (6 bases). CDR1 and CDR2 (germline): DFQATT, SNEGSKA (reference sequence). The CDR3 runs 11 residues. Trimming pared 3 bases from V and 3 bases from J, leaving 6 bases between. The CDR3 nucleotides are TGCAGTGCTAGGGACAGCTACGAGCAGTACTTC. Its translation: CSARDSYEQYF.